Presented here are 10 T cell receptor beta chains from one specimen sequenced in a study of control samples from healthy donors and cancer patients (dated by TCRdb to 2018 to 2020). Library preparation employed the immunoSEQ multiplex PCR assay. TCRdb provides this immuneACCESS table in a form limited to in-frame rearrangements. Some clones are lacking; in checked studies, under half of them reflect an unresolved V gene, and why the rest are absent is not known. Within this sample are about 220,000 clones, with about 94% of them counted one time only. The ten most abundant clones make up 1.5% of the sample. The specimen sequenced was blood. The receptors stem from a man aged 50 to 60 in good health.

The V gene is TRBV11-2, the J gene TRBJ2-7; 7 bases match TRBD1. This CDR3 has 14 residues. The germline V gene has CDR1 SGHAT and CDR2 FQNNGV. V lost 1 base to trimming and J lost 4 bases; unmatched junction nucleotides: 4. CDR3 protein: CASSLVAGGYEQYV. DNA for the CDR3: TGTGCCAGCAGCTTAGTCGCAGGGGGATACGAGCAGTACGTC.

The genes are TRBV7-3 and TRBJ1-3; D gene uncertain. This CDR3 region has 15 residues. Per germline, CDR1 SGHTA and CDR2 FQGTGA. With 0 bases removed from V and 0 bases from J, the gap between germline ends came to 6 bases. The CDR3 protein is CASSLTVGSGNTIYF. CDR3 sequence (DNA): TGTGCCAGCAGCTTAACGGTGGGCTCTGGAAACACCATATATTTT.

The rearrangement uses TRBV2 and TRBJ1-1, with D possibly being TRBD1 (6 bases). Between the trimmed V and J ends, which lost 11 bases and 5 bases, there was a span of 12 bases. The CDR3 is 11 amino acids. Germline V gene lookup returns CDR1 SNHLY and CDR2 FYNNEI. The CDR3: CASKGDTEAFF. In nucleotides, the CDR3 is TGTGCCTCTAAGGGGGATACTGAAGCTTTCTTT.

The rearrangement uses TRBV5-1 and TRBJ1-1, with TRBD1 matching 7 bases. After removal of 2 bases from V and 0 bases from J, the junction contained 7 bases not matched to a gene. This CDR3 has 16 amino acids. Germline CDR1 reads SGHRS; CDR2 reads YFSETQ. The CDR3 loop is CASSLQGRGLNTEAFF. The CDR3 nucleotides read TGCGCCAGCAGCTTACAGGGGAGAGGGTTGAACACTGAAGCTTTCTTT.

V gene TRBV12-5 combines with J gene TRBJ1-1, with D unclear. Germline V gene sequence: CDR1 LGHNT, CDR2 FRNRAP. This CDR3 is 13 amino acids long. Trimming took off 2 bases at V and 0 bases at J, with 4 bases between the two ends. The CDR3 DNA sequence: TGTGCTAGTGGTTTGAGTCTGAACACTGAAGCTTTCTTT. Its protein product is CASGLSLNTEAFF.

The V gene is TRBV6-2 or TRBV6-3, the J gene TRBJ2-2, with D maybe TRBD1 (5 bases). CDR1 MNHEY and CDR2 SVGEGT come from the germline V gene. V was cut by 4 bases and J by 3 bases, with 12 bases left in between. This CDR3 comprises 15 residues. Here the CDR3 reads CASSSRTQYTGELFF. CDR3 coding DNA: TGTGCCAGCAGTTCCCGGACACAATACACCGGGGAGCTGTTTTTT.

V is TRBV29-1 and J is TRBJ1-5; D possibly corresponds to TRBD1 (5 bases). Per germline, CDR1 SQVTM and CDR2 ANQGSEA. The CDR3 totals 14 residues. V lost 5 bases and J 0 bases, leaving 11 bases between the germline ends. As DNA, the CDR3 is TGCAGCGTTCGGACATTCGATAGCAATCAGCCCCAGCATTTT. Translating gives CSVRTFDSNQPQHF. Full variable domain (missing parts from reference TRBV29-1 and TRBJ1-5): SAVISQKPSRDICQRGTSLTIQCQVDSQVTMMFWYRQQPGQSLTLIATANQGSEATYESGFVIDKFPISRPNLTFSTLTVSNMSPEDSSIYLCSVRTFDSNQPQHFGDGTRLSIL.

CDR3 sequence (DNA): TGTGCCAGCAGTGAACAGGGGGCTCGGGAGACCCAGTACTTC. Its translation: CASSEQGARETQYF. This sequence joins TRBV2 and TRBJ2-5; 8 nucleotides match TRBD1. Germline lookup yields CDR1 SNHLY and CDR2 FYNNEI. The CDR3 contains 14 residues. Trimming removed 2 bases from V and 5 bases from J; junction bases left unmatched: 4. Full variable domain (outside the CDR3, taken from reference TRBV2 and TRBJ2-5): EPEVTQTPSHQVTQMGQEVILRCVPISNHLYFYWYRQILGQKVEFLVSFYNNEISEKSEIFDDQFSVERPDGSNFTLKIRSTKLEDSAMYFCASSEQGARETQYFGPGTRLLVL.

The chain carries TRBV5-4 and TRBJ2-3; TRBD2 agrees at 13 bases. V lost 3 bases and J lost 5; bases outside the gene matches: 6. This CDR3 is 16 amino acids long. Germline V gives CDR1 SGHNT, CDR2 YYREEE (reference sequence). For the CDR3, the DNA is TGTGCCAGCAGCTCGGGACTAGCGGGGCTGGGAGATACGCAGTATTTT. This gives the protein CASSSGLAGLGDTQYF.

This clone was recorded only once. This rearrangement joins TRBV6-5 to TRBJ1-2; weak D call: TRBD1 (5 bases). The V end was cut by 6 bases, the J end by 1 base, with 15 bases between. This CDR3 comprises 15 residues. Germline CDR1 MNHEY, CDR2 SVGAGI. The CDR3 DNA reads TGTGCCAGCAGCTACCGCGGGGGAGGTAACTATGGCTACACCTTC. It translates to CASSYRGGGNYGYTF.